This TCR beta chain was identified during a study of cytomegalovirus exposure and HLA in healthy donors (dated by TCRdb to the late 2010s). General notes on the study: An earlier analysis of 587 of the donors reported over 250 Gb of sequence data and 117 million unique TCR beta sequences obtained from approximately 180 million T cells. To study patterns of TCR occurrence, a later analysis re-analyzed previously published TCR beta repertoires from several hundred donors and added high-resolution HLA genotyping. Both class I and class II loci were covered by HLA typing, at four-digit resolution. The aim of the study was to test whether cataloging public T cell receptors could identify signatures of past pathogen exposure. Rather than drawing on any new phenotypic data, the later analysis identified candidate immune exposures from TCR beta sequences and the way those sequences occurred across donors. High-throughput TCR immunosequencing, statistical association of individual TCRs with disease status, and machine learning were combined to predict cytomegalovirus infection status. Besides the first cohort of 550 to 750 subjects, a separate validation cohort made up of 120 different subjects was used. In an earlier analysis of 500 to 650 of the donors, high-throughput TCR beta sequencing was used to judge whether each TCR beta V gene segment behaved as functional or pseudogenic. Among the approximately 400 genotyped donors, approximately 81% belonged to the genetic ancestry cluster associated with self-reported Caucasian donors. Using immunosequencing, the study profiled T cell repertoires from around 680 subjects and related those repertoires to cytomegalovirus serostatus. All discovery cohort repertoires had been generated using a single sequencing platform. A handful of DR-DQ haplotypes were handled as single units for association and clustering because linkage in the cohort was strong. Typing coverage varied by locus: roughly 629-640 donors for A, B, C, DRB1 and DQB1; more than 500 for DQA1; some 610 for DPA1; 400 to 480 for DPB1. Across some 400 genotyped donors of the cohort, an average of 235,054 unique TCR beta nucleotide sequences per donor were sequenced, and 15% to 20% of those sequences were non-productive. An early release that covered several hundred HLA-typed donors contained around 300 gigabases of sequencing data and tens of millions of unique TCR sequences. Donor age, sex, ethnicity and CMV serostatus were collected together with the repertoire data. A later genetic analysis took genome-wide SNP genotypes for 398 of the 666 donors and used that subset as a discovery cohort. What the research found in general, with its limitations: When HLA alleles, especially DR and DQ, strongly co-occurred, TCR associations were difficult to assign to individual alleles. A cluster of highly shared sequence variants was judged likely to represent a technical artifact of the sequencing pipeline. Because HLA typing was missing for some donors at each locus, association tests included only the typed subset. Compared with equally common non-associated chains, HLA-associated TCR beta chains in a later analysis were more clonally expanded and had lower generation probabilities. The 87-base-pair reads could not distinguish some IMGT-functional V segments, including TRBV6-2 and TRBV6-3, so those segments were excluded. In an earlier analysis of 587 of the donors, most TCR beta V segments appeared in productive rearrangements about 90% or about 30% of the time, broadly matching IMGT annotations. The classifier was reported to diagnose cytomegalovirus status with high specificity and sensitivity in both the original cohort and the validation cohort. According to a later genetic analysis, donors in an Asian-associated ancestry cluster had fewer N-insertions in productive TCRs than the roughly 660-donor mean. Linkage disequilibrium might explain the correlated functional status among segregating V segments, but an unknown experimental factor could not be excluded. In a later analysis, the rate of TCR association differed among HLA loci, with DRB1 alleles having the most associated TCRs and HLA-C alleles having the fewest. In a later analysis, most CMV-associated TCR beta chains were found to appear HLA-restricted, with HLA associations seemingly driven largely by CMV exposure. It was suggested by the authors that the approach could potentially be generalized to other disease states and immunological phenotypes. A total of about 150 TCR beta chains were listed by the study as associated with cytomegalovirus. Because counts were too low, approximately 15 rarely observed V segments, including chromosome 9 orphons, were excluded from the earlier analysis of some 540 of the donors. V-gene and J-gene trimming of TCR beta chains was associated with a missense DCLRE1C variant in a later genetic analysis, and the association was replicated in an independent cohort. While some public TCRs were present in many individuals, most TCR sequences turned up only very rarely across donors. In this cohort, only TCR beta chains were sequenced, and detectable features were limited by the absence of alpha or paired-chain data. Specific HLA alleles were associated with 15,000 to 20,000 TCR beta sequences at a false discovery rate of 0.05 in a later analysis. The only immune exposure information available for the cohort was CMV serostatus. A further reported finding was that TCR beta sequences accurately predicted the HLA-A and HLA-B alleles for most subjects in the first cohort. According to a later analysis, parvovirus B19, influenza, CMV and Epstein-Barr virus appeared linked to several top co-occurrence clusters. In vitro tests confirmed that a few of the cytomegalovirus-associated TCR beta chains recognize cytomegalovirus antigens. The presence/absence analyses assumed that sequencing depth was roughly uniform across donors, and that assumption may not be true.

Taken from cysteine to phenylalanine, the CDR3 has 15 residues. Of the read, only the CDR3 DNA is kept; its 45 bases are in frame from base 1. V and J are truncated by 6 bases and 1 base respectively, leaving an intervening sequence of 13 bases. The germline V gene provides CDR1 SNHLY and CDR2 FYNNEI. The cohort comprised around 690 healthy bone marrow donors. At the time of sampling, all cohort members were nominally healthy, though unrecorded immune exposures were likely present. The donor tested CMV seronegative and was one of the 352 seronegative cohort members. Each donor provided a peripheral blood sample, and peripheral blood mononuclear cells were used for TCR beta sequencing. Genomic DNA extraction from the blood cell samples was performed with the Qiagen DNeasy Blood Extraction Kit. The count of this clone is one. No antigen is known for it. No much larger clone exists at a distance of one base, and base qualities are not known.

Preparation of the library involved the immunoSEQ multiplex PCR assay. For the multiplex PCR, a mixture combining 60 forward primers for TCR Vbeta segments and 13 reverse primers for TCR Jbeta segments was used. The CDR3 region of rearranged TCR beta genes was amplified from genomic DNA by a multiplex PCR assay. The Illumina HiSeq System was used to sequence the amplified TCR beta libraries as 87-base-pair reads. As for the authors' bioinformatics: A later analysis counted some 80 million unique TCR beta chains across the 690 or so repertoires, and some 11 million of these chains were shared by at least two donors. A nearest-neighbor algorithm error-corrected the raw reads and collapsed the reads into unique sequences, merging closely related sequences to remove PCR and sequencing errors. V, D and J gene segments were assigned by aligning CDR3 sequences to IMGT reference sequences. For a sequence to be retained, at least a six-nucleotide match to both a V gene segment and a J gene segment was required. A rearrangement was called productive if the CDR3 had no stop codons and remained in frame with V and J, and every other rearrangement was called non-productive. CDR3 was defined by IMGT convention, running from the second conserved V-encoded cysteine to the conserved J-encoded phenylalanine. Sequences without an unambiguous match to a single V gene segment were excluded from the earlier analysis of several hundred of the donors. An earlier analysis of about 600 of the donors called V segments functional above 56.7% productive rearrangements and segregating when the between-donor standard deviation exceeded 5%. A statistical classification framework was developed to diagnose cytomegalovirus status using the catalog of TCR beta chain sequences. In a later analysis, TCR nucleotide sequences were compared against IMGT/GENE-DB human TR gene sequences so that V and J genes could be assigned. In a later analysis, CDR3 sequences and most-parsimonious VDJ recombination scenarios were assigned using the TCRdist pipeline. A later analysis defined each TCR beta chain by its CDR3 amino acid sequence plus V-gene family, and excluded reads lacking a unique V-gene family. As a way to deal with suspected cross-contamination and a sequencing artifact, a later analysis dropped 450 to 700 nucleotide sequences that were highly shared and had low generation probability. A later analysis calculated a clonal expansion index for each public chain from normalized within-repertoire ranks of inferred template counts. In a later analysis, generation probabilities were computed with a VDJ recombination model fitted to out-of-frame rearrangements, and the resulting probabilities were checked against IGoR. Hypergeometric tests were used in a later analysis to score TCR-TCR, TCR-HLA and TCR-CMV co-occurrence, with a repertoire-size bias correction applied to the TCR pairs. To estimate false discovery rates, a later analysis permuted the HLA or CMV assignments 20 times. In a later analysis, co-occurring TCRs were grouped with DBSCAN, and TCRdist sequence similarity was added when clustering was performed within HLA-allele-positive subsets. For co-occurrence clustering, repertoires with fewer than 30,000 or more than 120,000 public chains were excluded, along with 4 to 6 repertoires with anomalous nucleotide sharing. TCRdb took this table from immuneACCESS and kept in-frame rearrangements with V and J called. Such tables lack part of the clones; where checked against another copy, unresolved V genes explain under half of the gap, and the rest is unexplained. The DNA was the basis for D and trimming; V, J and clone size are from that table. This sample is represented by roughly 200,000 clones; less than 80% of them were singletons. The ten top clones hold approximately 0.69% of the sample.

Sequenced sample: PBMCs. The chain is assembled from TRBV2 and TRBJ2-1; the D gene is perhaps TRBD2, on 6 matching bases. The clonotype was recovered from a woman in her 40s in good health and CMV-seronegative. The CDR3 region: CASSPKRVSYNEQFF. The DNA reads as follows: TGTGCCAGCAGCCCCAAGCGGGTTTCCTACAATGAGCAGTTCTTC.